The 2 T cell receptor beta chains given below trace back to one sample, sequenced in a study of radiotherapy plus CTLA-4 blockade in lung cancer. Measured with immunoSEQ multiplex PCR; TCRdb has only the in-frame clones, and not every one. The repertoire holds about 32,000 clones, approximately 85% seen once, with about 5.6% in the top ten. Sequenced here: peripheral blood, sampled from a patient treated with radiotherapy plus ipilimumab. The receptors stem from a human donor with non-small cell lung cancer who had stable disease on radiotherapy plus ipilimumab.

This chain uses TRBV5-1 with TRBJ2-2, with 9 bases fitting TRBD2. This CDR3 region has 12 residues. The germline V gene encodes CDR1 SGHRS and CDR2 YFSETQ. The V segment lost 5 bases and the J segment 13 bases; nucleotides outside the gene matches: 6. In nucleotides, the CDR3 is TGCGCCAGCAGGACTAGCGGAGAGACGCTGTTTTTT. Amino acids: CASRTSGETLFF. Based on the CDR3 plus reference TRBV5-1 and TRBJ2-2, the full variable domain is KAGVTQTPRYLIKTRGQQVTLSCSPISGHRSVSWYQQTPGQGLQFLFEYFSETQRNKGNFPGRFSGRQFSNSRSEMNVSTLELGDSALYLCASRTSGETLFFGEGSRLTVL.

This clone was detected once. V gene TRBV4-1 combines with J gene TRBJ2-5; TRBD2 matches 11 bases. The CDR3 is 15 amino acids. J gave up 3 bases and V 2 bases, and 2 bases lay outside the gene matches. Germline assignment: CDR1 MGHRA and CDR2 YSYEKL. The CDR3: CASSQLLAGEETQYF. CDR3 sequence (DNA): TGCGCCAGCAGCCAATTACTAGCGGGAGAAGAGACCCAGTACTTC.